These 24 T cell receptor beta chains share one sample of origin, sequenced in a study of Ad26.COV2.S vaccination and SARS-CoV-2 variants. The protocol was immunoSEQ multiplex PCR, while the TCRdb copy is restricted to in-frame clones and leaves out a portion. This table holds 410,000 or so clones, about 93% found once. Treatment denoted: some 20 received Ad26.COV2.S at low or high dose, single or two shots; 5 received placebo; per-sample allocation not given. Sampling occurred on day 63 after the first vaccine or placebo injection. Sequencing was performed on peripheral blood, taken in a trial of Ad26.COV2.S vaccine versus placebo. The receptor source for this set is a person between 18 and 65 years old who received the Ad26.COV2.S COVID-19 vaccine or a placebo.

This clone appeared once. The chain has TRBV10-3 and TRBJ2-7; 10 positions agree with TRBD2. There are 17 residues in the CDR3. Germline trimming cut 2 bases from V and 0 bases from J; bases unmatched to any gene: 7. The germline CDR1 and CDR2 sequences are ENHRY and SYGVKD. Written as DNA, the CDR3 is TGTGCCATCAGTGAGACTAGCGGGGAGCATATCTCCTACGAGCAGTACTTC. This sequence encodes CAISETSGEHISYEQYF.

The chain joins TRBV7-2 to TRBJ2-7; 13 nucleotides agree with TRBD2. The CDR3 loop spans 16 amino acids. CDR1 is SGHTA, CDR2 FQGNSA, per germline. After removal of 4 bases from V and 7 bases from J, the junction contained 10 bases not matched to a gene. Written as DNA, the CDR3 is TGTGCCAGCAGCTCCGGGACGGGACTAGCGGGATATGAGCAGTACTTC. It specifies CASSSGTGLAGYEQYF. Filled out from reference TRBV7-2 and TRBJ2-7, the complete variable domain reads GAGVSQSPSNKVTEKGKDVELRCDPISGHTALYWYRQSLGQGLEFLIYFQGNSAPDKSGLPSDRFSAERTGGSVSTLTIQRTQQEDSAVYLCASSSGTGLAGYEQYFGPGTRLTVT.

The chain is built from TRBV10-1 and TRBJ2-2; TRBD1 agrees at 7 bases. J lost 5 bases, V lost 1 base, and 7 bases had no gene match. This CDR3 contains 16 residues. Germline CDR1 is WNHNN and CDR2 is SYGVQD (reference sequence). The CDR3 sequence: CASSEYVTGRTGELFF. CDR3 DNA: TGCGCCAGCAGTGAGTATGTGACAGGGAGAACCGGGGAGCTGTTTTTT.

This chain links TRBV11-2 with TRBJ2-7; TRBD2 is a possible D gene (5 bases). The germline gives CDR1 SGHAT, CDR2 FQNNGV. This CDR3 comprises 15 residues. The V end was cut by 2 bases, the J end by 2 bases, with 13 bases between. The CDR3 protein is CASSLLATPTYEQYF. The CDR3 DNA sequence: TGTGCCAGCAGCTTATTAGCGACTCCCACCTACGAGCAGTACTTC.

The J gene is TRBJ2-1, the V gene TRBV6-2 or TRBV6-3, with 8 bases lining up with TRBD2. The germline V gene encodes CDR1 MNHEY and CDR2 SVGEGT. This CDR3 region has 16 residues. V trimming: 0 bases; J trimming: 8 bases; junction bases outside the gene matches: 9. The CDR3 nucleotides are TGTGCCAGCAGTTACTCCCCCAGCGGGAGTGGATATGAGCAGTTCTTC. Its protein is CASSYSPSGSGYEQFF.

DNA for the CDR3: TGCGCCAGCAGCTTGAACGGGAGGGTGGTAGATACGCAGTATTTT. Its translation: CASSLNGRVVDTQYF. The V gene is TRBV5-1, the J gene TRBJ2-3; TRBD2 agrees at 8 bases. The trim removed 1 base at V and 5 bases at J, leaving 6 bases unmatched. Germline V gene data show CDR1 as SGHRS and CDR2 as YFSETQ. The CDR3 is 15 amino acids. Variable domain in full (rest from reference TRBV5-1 and TRBJ2-3): KAGVTQTPRYLIKTRGQQVTLSCSPISGHRSVSWYQQTPGQGLQFLFEYFSETQRNKGNFPGRFSGRQFSNSRSEMNVSTLELGDSALYLCASSLNGRVVDTQYFGPGTRLTVL.

Written as DNA, the CDR3 is TGTGCCAGTAGATTGGGACAGGGGATACAGCCCCAGCATTTT. Its protein is CASRLGQGIQPQHF. V and J are TRBV19 and TRBJ1-5; TRBD1 matches at 10 bases. The V gene end was trimmed by 6 bases and the J gene end by 7 bases; junction bases not matched to a gene: 6. The CDR3 length is 14 residues. Germline V gene data show CDR1 as LNHDA and CDR2 as SQIVND (reference sequence).

The chain links TRBV28 to TRBJ2-7; D is ambiguous. Trimming pared 6 bases from V and 4 bases from J, leaving 19 bases between. The CDR3 runs 15 residues. Germline lookup yields CDR1 MDHEN and CDR2 SYDVKM. CDR3 amino acids: CASRKPLGLTYEQYF. The CDR3 nucleotides are TGTGCCAGCAGGAAGCCTCTGGGTTTAACGTACGAGCAGTACTTC.

This clone came up once. This rearrangement joins TRBV25-1 to TRBJ2-7; 7 nucleotides agree with TRBD1. After removal of 6 bases from V and 2 bases from J, the junction contained 4 bases not matched to a gene. The length of the CDR3 is 13 residues. Looked up from germline, CDR1 is MGHDK and CDR2 is SYGVNS. The CDR3 loop reads CASRRQGTYEQYF. CDR3 sequence (DNA): TGTGCCAGCAGAAGACAGGGAACCTACGAGCAGTACTTC.

The chain has TRBV6-6 and TRBJ2-2, with TRBD1 matching over 9 bases. This CDR3 has 16 amino acids. V shed 6 bases and J 1 base; nucleotides not matched to a gene: 6. Germline-derived CDR1 and CDR2 are MNHNY and SVGAGI (reference sequence). The DNA of the CDR3 is TGTGCCAGCAGCCGGCCGGGACAGGGGAACACCGGGGAGCTGTTTTTT. Translated, it gives CASSRPGQGNTGELFF.

The rearrangement links TRBV28 to TRBJ2-1, with 9 nucleotides matching TRBD1. J lost 2 bases, V lost 4 bases, and 6 bases had no gene match. The germline gives CDR1 MDHEN, CDR2 SYDVKM. The CDR3 spans 16 residues. The CDR3 nucleotides read TGTGCCAGCAGTTACACTGGGACAGGGACCTACAATGAGCAGTTCTTC. It specifies CASSYTGTGTYNEQFF.

V and J are TRBV12-3 or TRBV12-4 and TRBJ1-5; weak D call: TRBD1 (5 bases). Trimming stripped 4 bases from V and 7 bases from J, with 11 bases between. The CDR3 extends over 13 amino acids. In DNA form, the CDR3 reads TGTGCCAGCAGTTCCGGGGGGTTCCAGCCCCAGCATTTT. Translated: CASSSGGFQPQHF.

This sequence joins TRBV2 and TRBJ2-1; D ambiguous. The CDR3 has 11 amino acids. The ends were cut back, 3 bases at V and 8 bases at J, with 5 bases in the middle. The germline gives CDR1 SNHLY, CDR2 FYNNEI. CDR3 amino acids: CASSENYEQFF. The CDR3 DNA reads TGTGCCAGCAGTGAGAATTATGAGCAGTTCTTC.

This sequence joins TRBV5-1 and TRBJ2-1; 11 positions agree with TRBD2. V dropped 2 bases and J dropped 9; count of bases not matched to a gene: 7. Per germline, CDR1 SGHRS and CDR2 YFSETQ. The CDR3 has 15 residues. CDR3: CASSLPLAGVAEQFF. Here the CDR3 DNA reads TGCGCCAGCAGCTTACCACTAGCGGGAGTAGCTGAGCAGTTCTTC. The variable domain in full, completed from reference TRBV5-1 and TRBJ2-1, reads KAGVTQTPRYLIKTRGQQVTLSCSPISGHRSVSWYQQTPGQGLQFLFEYFSETQRNKGNFPGRFSGRQFSNSRSEMNVSTLELGDSALYLCASSLPLAGVAEQFFGPGTRLTVL.

This clone was seen only once. The chain joins TRBV30 to TRBJ1-1; D is ambiguous. Trimming took off 8 bases at V and 7 bases at J, with 11 bases between the two ends. Germline loops: CDR1 GTSNPN, CDR2 SVGIG (reference sequence). The CDR3 totals 10 residues. For the CDR3, the DNA is TGTGCCGGGAAGGGCGGTGAAGCTTTCTTT. Its translation is CAGKGGEAFF.

In nucleotides, the CDR3 is TGTGCCAGCAACCCACAGGGGAACACTGAAGCTTTCTTT. Protein product: CASNPQGNTEAFF. This chain joins TRBV9 and TRBJ1-1, with D perhaps matching TRBD1 (6 bases). Germline assignment: CDR1 SGDLS and CDR2 YYNGEE. The CDR3 covers 13 residues. V was trimmed by 6 bases and J by 1 base, leaving 10 bases between them.

The chain recombines TRBV5-4 with TRBJ2-3; 12 bases align to TRBD2. The CDR3 has 16 amino acids. Germline assignment: CDR1 SGHNT and CDR2 YYREEE (reference sequence). V trimming: 2 bases; J trimming: 4 bases; junction bases outside the gene matches: 5. The CDR3 bases are TGTGCCAGCAGCTTCCCTAGCGGGAGGGCCCCAGATACGCAGTATTTT. It is translated as CASSFPSGRAPDTQYF.

The chain recombines TRBV7-2 with TRBJ2-1, with 8 bases identical to TRBD2. J was trimmed by 6 bases and V by 5 bases; bases with no gene match: 9. Germline V gives CDR1 SGHTA, CDR2 FQGNSA. The CDR3 contains 15 residues. The CDR3 bases are TGTGCCAGCAGCCCCAGGGGCGGGAGGTTCAATGAGCAGTTCTTC. This gives the protein CASSPRGGRFNEQFF.

The chain combines TRBV27 with TRBJ2-2; unclear D gene. CDR3 length: 16 amino acids. V was pared by 6 bases and J by 2 bases, with 16 bases between. CDR1 is MNHEY, CDR2 SMNVEV, per germline (reference sequence). Here the CDR3 DNA reads TGTGCCAGCAGCTCCGGGTCCTTCGTCAACACCGGGGAGCTGTTTTTT. Translated, it gives CASSSGSFVNTGELFF.

The V gene is TRBV7-2, the J gene TRBJ2-5; TRBD1 might be the D (6 bases). Germline-derived CDR1 and CDR2 are SGHTA and FQGNSA. Trimming stripped 4 bases from V and 2 bases from J, with 11 bases between. The CDR3 extends over 14 amino acids. The CDR3 sequence is CASSSFGQQETQYF. CDR3 coding DNA: TGTGCCAGCAGCTCGTTCGGACAGCAAGAGACCCAGTACTTC.

This clone has only one observation. The chain links TRBV6-6 to TRBJ1-3, with D unresolved. The V gene lost 4 bases and the J gene lost 0 bases, with 7 bases spanning the gap. CDR1 and CDR2 from the germline V gene are MNHNY and SVGAGI (reference sequence). The CDR3 has 14 residues. Here the CDR3 reads CASSFGSSGNTIYF. The DNA for the CDR3 is TGTGCCAGCAGTTTCGGGAGCTCTGGAAACACCATATATTTT.

V is TRBV5-1 and J is TRBJ2-1; D is unclear. This CDR3 comprises 17 residues. V lost 2 bases and J 0 bases, leaving 15 bases between the germline ends. Germline V lookup: CDR1 SGHRS, CDR2 YFSETQ. As DNA, the CDR3 is TGCGCCAGCAGCTTTTTTTCCGGCTCGAGCTCCTACAATGAGCAGTTCTTC. Its protein is CASSFFSGSSSYNEQFF.

This chain uses TRBV28 with TRBJ2-7; TRBD1 matches at 10 bases. Germline V gene data show CDR1 as MDHEN and CDR2 as SYDVKM. J lost 2 bases, V lost 6 bases, and 7 bases had no gene match. The CDR3 length is 15 residues. CDR3 nucleotides: TGTGCCAGCAGCCCCGGGACAGGGGCTACCTACGAGCAGTACTTC. Its translation is CASSPGTGATYEQYF. Full variable domain (rest looked up from reference TRBV28 and TRBJ2-7): DVKVTQSSRYLVKRTGEKVFLECVQDMDHENMFWYRQDPGLGLRLIYFSYDVKMKEKGDIPEGYSVSREKKERFSLILESASTNQTSMYLCASSPGTGATYEQYFGPGTRLTVT.

The chain employs TRBV2 and TRBJ2-3; D is unresolved. Germline CDR1 reads SNHLY; CDR2 reads FYNNEI. Trimming left V 5 bases short and J 4 bases short, with 13 bases between. The CDR3 is 14 residues long. The CDR3 nucleotides read TGTGCCAGCAGTTTCCGCCTCCAGGCAGATACGCAGTATTTT. This encodes CASSFRLQADTQYF.